Sequencing of this T cell receptor (beta chain) was carried out in a study of cytomegalovirus exposure and HLA in healthy donors. General study points: Investigators reported 150 to 200 TCR beta chains as tied to cytomegalovirus. In a later analysis, first-cohort TCR clusters were found to tend to co-occur in the 120 or so validation repertoires. Most TCR sequences were rare, but some public TCRs occurred in many donors.

This clone showed up just once. Its antigen is not identified. Trimming took 4 bases from V and 4 from J; bases not matched to a gene: 5. This CDR3 comprises 15 residues. CDR1 is SGHRS and CDR2 is YFSETQ in the germline V gene. The donors were members of the validation cohort, which comprised 120 subjects and was separate from the first cohort of 730 or so subjects. Measured with immunoSEQ multiplex PCR; TCRdb has only the in-frame clones, and not every one. The sample has over 150,000 clones, about 96% seen once. The rearrangement joins TRBV5-1 to TRBJ1-3, with 10 nucleotides matching TRBD1. The sequence came from a woman between 18 and 30 years old in good health and CMV-seronegative. The specimen sequenced was PBMCs. CDR3 nucleotides: TGCGCCAGCAGCCAGACAGGGGGCTACGGAAACACCATATATTTT. It encodes CASSQTGGYGNTIYF.